These 9 T cell receptor beta chains were sequenced from one sample in a study of T cell clonotyping in hematopoietic cell transplantation. Produced via immunoSEQ multiplex PCR; TCRdb's table is partial and in-frame only. The sample has fewer than 80,000 clones; around 94% are singletons. Sequenced: peripheral blood mononuclear cells. These receptors were collected from a man aged 45-60 years in good health. Some clones in this sample may be carry-over from other donors' samples.

This rearrangement joins TRBV7-9 to TRBJ2-3; perhaps TRBD1 as D (6 bases). Trimming stripped 1 base from V and 4 bases from J, with 12 bases between. The CDR3 covers 15 residues. CDR1 SEHNR and CDR2 FQNEAQ come from the germline V gene (reference sequence). CDR3 bases: TGTGCCAGCAGCTTAGGGGCCCCAGGGGCAGATACGCAGTATTTT. Amino acid sequence: CASSLGAPGADTQYF.

V usage is TRBV27 and J usage is TRBJ2-5, with D uncertain. The V gene's germline CDR1 is MNHEY and CDR2 SMNVEV (reference sequence). The CDR3 covers 11 residues. V gave up 6 bases and J gave up 1 base, with 3 bases separating them. The CDR3 DNA reads as TGTGCCAGCAGGGTCCAAGAGACCCAGTACTTC. This codes for CASRVQETQYF.

This chain joins TRBV30 and TRBJ1-2; 8 bases fit TRBD1. Germline trimming cut 3 bases from V and 4 bases from J; bases unmatched to any gene: 7. The CDR3 covers 14 residues. The germline V gene encodes CDR1 GTSNPN and CDR2 SVGIG (reference sequence). CDR3 sequence: CAWSGGQGTYGYTF. For the CDR3, the DNA is TGTGCCTGGAGCGGAGGACAGGGAACCTATGGCTACACCTTC.

The chain couples TRBV29-1 to TRBJ1-2; the D is unclear. This CDR3 has 13 amino acids. Germline V lookup: CDR1 SQVTM, CDR2 ANQGSEA. Trimming cost V 7 bases and J 6 bases, with 18 bases left between them. CDR3 in DNA: TGCAGCGCCCTGTCTTCAATCATGGATGGCTACACCTTC. This codes for CSALSSIMDGYTF.

The chain is built from TRBV5-1 and TRBJ1-2; D is undetermined. From germline, CDR1 is SGHRS and CDR2 YFSETQ. V was shortened by 3 bases and J by 2 bases, with 8 bases between the two germline ends. The CDR3 consists of 13 residues. DNA for the CDR3: TGCGCCAGCAGCTCCGAACCCAACTATGGCTACACCTTC. It encodes CASSSEPNYGYTF.

The chain employs TRBV19 and TRBJ1-5; weak D call: TRBD1 (6 bases). V gave up 8 bases and J gave up 4 bases, with 15 bases separating them. CDR1 LNHDA and CDR2 SQIVND come from the germline V gene (reference sequence). The CDR3 spans 14 residues. The CDR3, as DNA: TGTGCCAGTGACAGGTACATGGGTAATCAGCCCCAGCATTTT. This codes for CASDRYMGNQPQHF. Together with reference TRBV19 and TRBJ1-5, the CDR3 gives the full variable domain: DGGITQSPKYLFRKEGQNVTLSCEQNLNHDAMYWYRQDPGQGLRLIYYSQIVNDFQKGDIAEGYSVSREKKESFPLTVTSAQKNPTAFYLCASDRYMGNQPQHFGDGTRLSIL.

The rearrangement links TRBV7-9 to TRBJ1-5; D not certain. Germline V CDR1 and CDR2: SEHNR, FQNEAQ (reference sequence). V lost 0 bases, J lost 7 bases, and 13 bases lay in between. The CDR3 length is 15 residues. CDR3 loop: CASSLAGRFGQPQHF. The CDR3 region has the DNA TGTGCCAGCAGCTTAGCAGGGAGGTTTGGCCAGCCCCAGCATTTT.

The chain's CDR3 is CSVQSSYEQYF. CDR3 nucleotide sequence: TGCAGTGTCCAGAGCTCCTACGAGCAGTACTTC. The chain joins TRBV20-1 to TRBJ2-7; D is uncertain. CDR3 length: 11 amino acids. Germline loops: CDR1 DFQATT, CDR2 SNEGSKA (reference sequence). Trimming cost V 7 bases and J 0 bases, with 7 bases left between them.

The chain recombines TRBV5-6 with TRBJ2-5; 7 bases align to TRBD1. The V segment lost 5 bases and the J segment 5 bases; nucleotides outside the gene matches: 9. The CDR3 is 14 amino acids. Germline V gene data show CDR1 as SGHDT and CDR2 as YYEEEE. The CDR3 reads CASSTTGIEETQYF. CDR3 nucleotides: TGTGCCAGCAGTACGACAGGGATAGAGGAGACCCAGTACTTC.